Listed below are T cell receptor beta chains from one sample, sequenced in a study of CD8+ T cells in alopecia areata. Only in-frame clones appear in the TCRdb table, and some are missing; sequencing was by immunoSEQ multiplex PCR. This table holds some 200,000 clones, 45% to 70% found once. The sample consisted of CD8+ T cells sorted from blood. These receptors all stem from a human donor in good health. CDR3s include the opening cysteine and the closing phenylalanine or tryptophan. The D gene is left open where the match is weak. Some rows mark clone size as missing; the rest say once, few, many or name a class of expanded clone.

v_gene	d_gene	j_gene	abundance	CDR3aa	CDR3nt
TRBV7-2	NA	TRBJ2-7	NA	CASSLSPSTYEQYF	TGTGCCAGCAGCTTATCCCCGAGCACCTACGAGCAGTACTTC
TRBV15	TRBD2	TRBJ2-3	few	CATSPQGLAGGTDTQYF	TGTGCCACCAGCCCCCAGGGACTAGCGGGGGGGACAGATACGCAGTATTTT
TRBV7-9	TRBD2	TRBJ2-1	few	CASSNSGGATNEQFF	TGTGCCAGCAGCAATAGCGGGGGGGCTACGAATGAGCAGTTCTTC
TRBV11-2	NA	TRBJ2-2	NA	CASAGQGELFF	TGTGCCAGCGCAGGACAGGGGGAGCTGTTTTTT
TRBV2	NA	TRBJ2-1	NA	CASESGGLPGHEQFF	TGTGCCAGCGAGTCAGGAGGGCTCCCCGGGCATGAGCAGTTCTTC
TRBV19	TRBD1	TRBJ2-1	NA	CASSMYRTGGNEQFF	TGTGCCAGTAGTATGTATAGGACAGGGGGCAATGAGCAGTTCTTC
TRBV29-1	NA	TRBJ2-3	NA	CSVEPIPSTDTQYF	TGCAGCGTTGAACCCATACCTAGCACAGATACGCAGTATTTT
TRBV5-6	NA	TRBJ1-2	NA	CASSLEEVSANYGYTF	TGTGCCAGCAGCTTGGAGGAGGTTTCGGCTAACTATGGCTACACCTTC
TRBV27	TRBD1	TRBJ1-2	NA	CASSFDRAGSYTF	TGTGCCAGCAGTTTCGACAGGGCCGGCAGCTACACCTTC
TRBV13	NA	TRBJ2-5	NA	CASSLGRGFQETQYF	TGTGCCAGCAGCTTAGGCCGCGGGTTCCAAGAGACCCAGTACTTC
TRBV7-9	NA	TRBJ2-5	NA	CASSSAFRDPQYF	TGTGCCAGCAGCTCGGCATTTCGGGACCCCCAGTACTTC
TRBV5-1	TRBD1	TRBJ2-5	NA	CASSADLGTAKGTQYF	TGCGCCAGCAGCGCAGACCTTGGGACAGCTAAGGGGACCCAGTACTTC
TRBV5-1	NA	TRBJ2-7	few	CASSLAPGFASYEQYF	TGCGCCAGCAGCTTGGCTCCTGGCTTCGCATCCTACGAGCAGTACTTC
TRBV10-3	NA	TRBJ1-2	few	CAILQGTYGYTF	TGTGCCATCCTCCAGGGGACTTATGGCTACACCTTC
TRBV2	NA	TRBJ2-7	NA	CASRVDRGGHEQYF	TGTGCCAGCAGGGTAGACAGAGGTGGCCACGAGCAGTACTTC
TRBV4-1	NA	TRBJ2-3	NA	CASSQVVPDTQYF	TGCGCCAGCAGCCAAGTAGTGCCAGATACGCAGTATTTT
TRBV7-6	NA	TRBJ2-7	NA	CASSLGESAEQYF	TGTGCCAGCAGCTTAGGGGAGTCGGCCGAGCAGTACTTC
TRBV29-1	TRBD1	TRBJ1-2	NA	CSIYQGANSYGYTF	TGCAGCATCTACCAGGGGGCTAATTCTTATGGCTACACCTTC
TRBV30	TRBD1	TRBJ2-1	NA	CAWSGTGGAYEQFF	TGTGCCTGGAGCGGGACAGGGGGCGCATATGAGCAGTTCTTC
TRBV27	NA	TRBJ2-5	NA	CASSPLAWGETQYF	TGTGCCAGCAGCCCGCTGGCCTGGGGGGAGACCCAGTACTTC
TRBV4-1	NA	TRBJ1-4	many	CASSQGRTVRNEKLFF	TGCGCCAGCAGCCAGGGGAGGACAGTGAGAAATGAAAAACTGTTTTTT
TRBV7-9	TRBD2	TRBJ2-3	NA	CASSWGERDIFADTQYF	TGTGCCAGCAGCTGGGGGGAGCGGGATATCTTCGCAGATACGCAGTATTTT
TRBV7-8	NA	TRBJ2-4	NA	CASMGAKNIQYF	TGTGCCAGCATGGGGGCCAAAAACATTCAGTACTTC
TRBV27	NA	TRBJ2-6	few	CASSPTSSGANVLTF	TGTGCCAGCAGTCCTACAAGTTCTGGGGCCAACGTCCTGACTTTC
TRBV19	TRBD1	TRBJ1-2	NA	CASSTGQGASGYTF	TGTGCCAGTAGTACCGGACAGGGGGCGAGTGGCTACACCTTC
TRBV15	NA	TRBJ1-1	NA	CATSSRPRDEAFF	TGTGCCACCAGCTCCCGCCCCAGGGATGAAGCTTTCTTT
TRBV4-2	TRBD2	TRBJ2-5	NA	CASSQLLAAEETQYF	TGTGCCAGCAGCCAACTCCTAGCGGCTGAAGAGACCCAGTACTTC
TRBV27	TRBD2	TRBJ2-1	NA	CASTLAGGPGEQFF	TGTGCCAGCACCCTAGCGGGGGGGCCAGGAGAGCAGTTCTTC
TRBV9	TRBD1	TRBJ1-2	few	CASSVAGQGAKGYTF	TGTGCCAGCAGCGTGGCGGGACAGGGGGCGAAAGGCTACACCTTC
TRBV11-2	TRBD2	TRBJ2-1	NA	CASSPGGAGGQGPYNEQFF	TGTGCCAGCAGCCCTGGGGGAGCGGGGGGGCAGGGCCCCTACAATGAGCAGTTCTTC
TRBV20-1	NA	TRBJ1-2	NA	CCRRYQDGYTF	TGCTGCCGCCGGTATCAGGATGGCTACACCTTC
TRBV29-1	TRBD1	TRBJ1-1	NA	CSVGGMTGFNTEAFF	TGCAGCGTTGGGGGGATGACAGGGTTTAACACTGAAGCTTTCTTT
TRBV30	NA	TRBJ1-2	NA	CAWSVLRATRTHGYTF	TGTGCCTGGAGTGTACTAAGGGCAACGCGTACACATGGCTACACCTTC
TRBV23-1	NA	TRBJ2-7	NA	CASFPRRGPPQDEQYF	TGCGCCAGCTTCCCTCGGAGAGGTCCGCCCCAGGACGAGCAGTACTTC
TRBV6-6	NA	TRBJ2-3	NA	CASSYSGVDTQYF	TGTGCCAGCAGTTACTCCGGGGTTGATACGCAGTATTTT
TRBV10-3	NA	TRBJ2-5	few	CAISEAAQETQYF	TGTGCCATCAGTGAGGCAGCCCAAGAGACCCAGTACTTC
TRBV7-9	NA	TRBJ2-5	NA	CASSFAGPQETQYF	TGTGCCAGCAGCTTTGCAGGGCCCCAAGAGACCCAGTACTTC
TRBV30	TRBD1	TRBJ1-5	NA	CAWSVRGQGNQPQHF	TGTGCCTGGAGTGTACGGGGACAGGGGAATCAGCCCCAGCATTTT
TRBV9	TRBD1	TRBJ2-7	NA	CASSPGQGNEQYF	TGTGCCAGCAGCCCGGGACAGGGGAACGAGCAGTACTTC
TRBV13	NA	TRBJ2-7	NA	CASTPSSLGREQYF	TGTGCCAGCACTCCCAGTTCACTAGGGCGCGAGCAGTACTTC
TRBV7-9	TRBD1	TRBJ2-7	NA	CASTNTGTELGRYF	TGTGCCAGCACCAATACCGGGACAGAGCTAGGGAGGTACTTC
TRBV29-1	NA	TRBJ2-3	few	CSVEFWQGGTDTQYF	TGCAGCGTTGAGTTTTGGCAGGGAGGCACAGATACGCAGTATTTT
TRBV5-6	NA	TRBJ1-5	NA	CASSHARGHQPQHF	TGTGCCAGCAGCCACGCGAGGGGACATCAGCCCCAGCATTTT